Sequencing of this TCR beta chain was carried out in a study of blood T cell repertoires in COVID-19. This clone was found once. Sequencing was performed with immunoSEQ multiplex PCR; in TCRdb, only in-frame clones are kept and a portion is missing. The sample lists more than 150,000 clones; about 93% were seen once. Germline CDR1 is SEHNR and CDR2 is FQNEAQ (reference sequence). The CDR3 is made up of 13 amino acids. V was pared by 5 bases and J by 1 base, with 8 bases between. This chain uses TRBV7-9 with TRBJ1-1; the D gene is possibly TRBD1 (5 bases). The TCR comes from a man aged 30 to 39 with COVID-19, enrolled during active disease. Sequencing used peripheral blood. The CDR3 protein is CASSLRANTEAFF. The CDR3 DNA sequence: TGTGCCAGCAGCCTCAGGGCGAACACTGAAGCTTTCTTT.